This record concerns one T cell receptor (beta chain) sequence. The antigen is undetermined. From the germline J gene comes the end of the CDR3, since the read stops 3 residues before it. The sample originates from a study of Tregs in tolerant kidney transplant recipients. Study-wide findings and caveats: Donor-specific Treg expansion exceeded global Treg expansion in tolerant patients, suggesting antigen drive. This study did not directly address biological reproducibility. Validation in larger populations is needed because few patients were studied.

CDR3 length equals 13 residues. Looked up from germline, CDR1 is SGHDT and CDR2 is YYEEEE. The assay was immunoSEQ multiplex PCR, and TCRdb's table has in-frame clones only and misses some. The sample has approximately 49,000 clones. J is TRBJ2-3 and V is TRBV5-6; possible D gene TRBD2, 5 bases. The source material was CD4+ T cells from blood, sampled before the transplant. This receptor was taken from a human donor who received a combined kidney and bone marrow transplant. The CDR3 region is CASSRRGSLTQYF. Partial CDR3 DNA: TGTGCCAGCAGCCGACGGGGTTCTTTAACG.